These T cell receptor beta chains were read from a single sample in a study of CD8 T cells in ankylosing spondylitis. TCRdb reprocessed the 5' RACE reads via MiXCR and lists one record per CDR3 protein. The sample lists some 140,000 distinct CDR3 sequences; 7% to 10% were seen once. Input material: synovial fluid, either unsorted or a sorted T cell fraction (not recorded which). The source is a male donor with ankylosing spondylitis. The CDR3 runs from the conserved cysteine through the conserved F or W.

V	J	CDR3
TRBV20-1	TRBJ2-7	CSARGQNDYEQYF
TRBV20-1	TRBJ2-1	CSARDSERSYNEQFF
TRBV6-5	TRBJ2-5	CASSYSMAGTQYF
TRBV7-2	TRBJ2-7	CASSFSGGGYEQYF
TRBV4-3	TRBJ2-5	CASSPGQGTVETQYF
TRBV20-1	TRBJ1-5	CSARERTGDQPQHF
TRBV27	TRBJ1-3	CASSAIGGGGNTIYF
TRBV20-1	TRBJ1-1	CSASVTGDEAFF
TRBV20-1	TRBJ2-1	CSAAARRVYNEQFF
TRBV6-5	TRBJ2-5	CASSYSSGLAGAPAKTQYF
TRBV7-2	TRBJ2-7	CASSLVTVREQYF
TRBV20-1	TRBJ2-3	CSAPGQASSTDTQYF
TRBV5-6	TRBJ2-5	CASSGRQGQETQYF
TRBV20-1	TRBJ2-5	CSAPVEGAETQYF
TRBV12-3/TRBV12-4	TRBJ2-1	CASSLANHYNEQFF
TRBV20-1	TRBJ1-3	CSARGGESSGNTIYF
TRBV6-5	TRBJ1-1	CASSYSRPEMNTEAFF
TRBV20-1	TRBJ2-5	CSAALGGGAGETQYF
TRBV29-1	TRBJ1-4	CSVRQGPEKLFF
TRBV29-1	TRBJ2-1	CSAGPRGSYNEQFF
TRBV2	TRBJ2-1	CASSELYGGRVSYNEQFF
TRBV15	TRBJ2-7	CATSRYGRGSGYEQYF
TRBV30	TRBJ2-7	CAWTPEAGSYEQYF
TRBV10-3	TRBJ1-2	CAIGGSPYGYTF
TRBV10-3	TRBJ2-3	CAISSRGFTDTQYF
TRBV7-2	TRBJ2-5	CASSFNKGSGETQYF
TRBV2	TRBJ2-3	CASIGLAVRDTQYF
TRBV7-9	TRBJ2-7	CASSAGLYEQYF
TRBV20-1	TRBJ2-5	CSAWVQTQYF
TRBV7-2	TRBJ2-5	CASRAARTSRGGTQYF
TRBV24-1	TRBJ2-1	CATSDPKGSSYNEQFF
TRBV2	TRBJ1-2	CASRELGQSNYGYTF
TRBV7-2	TRBJ1-2	CASSLVAGLGYTF
TRBV5-1	TRBJ1-4	CASSLRTGANEKLFF
TRBV4-1	TRBJ2-1	CASSQRTSIEQFF
TRBV12-3/TRBV12-4	TRBJ2-7	CAFSFVDRVSGGNSYEQYF
TRBV5-1	TRBJ2-2	CASSRDKRTGELFF
TRBV29-1	TRBJ2-5	CSVENWETQYF
TRBV20-1	TRBJ2-7	CSASWGEQYF
TRBV20-1	TRBJ1-5	CSARLGYNQPQHF
TRBV5-1	TRBJ2-5	CASSLFSGRVETQYF